Listed below are T cell receptor beta chains from one sample, sequenced in a study of blood T cell repertoires in COVID-19. Libraries were prepared by immunoSEQ multiplex PCR; TCRdb keeps only in-frame clonotypes and omits some of them. Of 100,000 to 150,000 clones in the sample, more than 75% were seen once. Sequencing used peripheral blood. The source is a man aged 50 to 60 with active COVID-19. CDR3s include the opening cysteine and the closing phenylalanine or tryptophan. The D gene is left open where the match is weak. Clone size is not always given. Where it is, it says once, few, many or a class for expanded clones.

j_call,clone_size,v_call,d_call,cdr3_nt,cdr3_aa
TRBJ2-1,NA,TRBV30,TRBD2,TGTGCCTGGAGGGGACTAGCGGGGCACAATGAGCAGTTCTTC,CAWRGLAGHNEQFF
TRBJ2-7,NA,TRBV5-1,NA,TGCGCCAGCAGCCCACGGAAGGGGGCCCGGGGGTACGAGCAGTACTTC,CASSPRKGARGYEQYF
TRBJ2-7,NA,TRBV6-5,TRBD1,TGTGCCAGCACCCGACAGGGCTCCTACGAGCAGTACTTC,CASTRQGSYEQYF
TRBJ1-6,NA,TRBV28,NA,TGTGCCAGCAGCCCGACAGCCCCCTCCTATAATTCACCCCTCCACTTT,CASSPTAPSYNSPLHF
TRBJ2-7,few,TRBV28,TRBD2,TGTGCCAGCAGGCGGAGCGGGGGCCCATCCTACGAGCAGTACTTC,CASRRSGGPSYEQYF
TRBJ2-5,few,TRBV5-1,NA,TGCGCCAGCAGGGCAGGCACCCAAGAGACCCAGTACTTC,CASRAGTQETQYF
TRBJ2-5,few,TRBV6-5,NA,TGTGCCAGCAGCCGCATCCCCCCCAGGGAGACCCAGTACTTC,CASSRIPPRETQYF
TRBJ2-1,NA,TRBV18,TRBD2,TGTGCCAGCTCACCGTATCCGGGACTAGCGGGGGGAAACAATGAGCAGTTCTTC,CASSPYPGLAGGNNEQFF
TRBJ2-5,NA,TRBV4-1,TRBD2,TGCGCCAGCAGCCGAGGGATAGCGGGACTCCAAGAGACCCAGTACTTC,CASSRGIAGLQETQYF
TRBJ2-2,NA,TRBV11-2,NA,TGTGCCAGCAGCTCCGCGGGAACCGGGGAGCTGTTTTTT,CASSSAGTGELFF
TRBJ2-2,NA,TRBV5-4,TRBD1,TGTGCCAGCAGCATCGGACAGGGGGCGAACACCGGGGAGCTGTTTTTT,CASSIGQGANTGELFF
TRBJ2-3,NA,TRBV30,NA,TGTGCCTCTCGCAGGGGTCCCCCCCCAGATACGCAGTATTTT,CASRRGPPPDTQYF
TRBJ2-3,NA,TRBV5-1,NA,TGCGCCAGCAGCCAGCGGGGCACAGATACGCAGTATTTT,CASSQRGTDTQYF
TRBJ1-4,once,TRBV2,TRBD1,TGTGCCAGCATCTCTAGGACAGGGGGAGAAAAACTGTTTTTT,CASISRTGGEKLFF
TRBJ2-7,NA,TRBV6-5,TRBD2,TGTGCCAGCGCACTAGTAGGCGGGAGGAACGAGCAGTACTTC,CASALVGGRNEQYF
TRBJ2-3,NA,TRBV2,TRBD2,TGTGCCAGCAGTGTAGGCCAGGGACTAGCGGGGGGGCGAACGCAGTATTTT,CASSVGQGLAGGRTQYF
TRBJ2-5,NA,TRBV11-3,TRBD1,TGTGCCAGCTCCCGGACAGGGAAGGAGACCCAGTACTTC,CASSRTGKETQYF
TRBJ1-5,NA,TRBV5-6,TRBD1,TGTGCCAGCAGCTTACAGGGGAGGAGCAATCAGCCCCAGCATTTT,CASSLQGRSNQPQHF
TRBJ2-1,NA,TRBV3-1/TRBV3-2,NA,TGTGCCAGCAGCCCCCTCCTAGGGGGGGGGTACAATGAGCAGTTCTTC,CASSPLLGGGYNEQFF
TRBJ2-1,NA,TRBV24-1,NA,TGTGCCACCAGTGGCGGACCGGGACATACCAACAATGAGCAGTTCTTC,CATSGGPGHTNNEQFF
TRBJ1-2,NA,TRBV5-5,NA,TGTGCCAGCAGCCCCGGGGGGGGCCTATCTTATGGCTACACCTTC,CASSPGGGLSYGYTF
TRBJ1-1,NA,TRBV7-2,TRBD1,TGTGCCAGCAGAGGGACAGGGAGGACTGAAGCTTTCTTT,CASRGTGRTEAFF
TRBJ1-1,NA,TRBV12-3/TRBV12-4,NA,TGTGCCAGCAGTTTAGTGGAGCGGGGTGTAGCTTTCTTT,CASSLVERGVAFF
TRBJ1-6,NA,TRBV30,NA,TGTGCCTGGAGTTTATTGAGCTCCTATAATTCACCCCTCCACTTT,CAWSLLSSYNSPLHF
TRBJ1-5,NA,TRBV6-4,NA,TGTGCCAGCAGTGACCGGTCGGGGGGCAATCAGCCCCAGCATTTT,CASSDRSGGNQPQHF
TRBJ1-2,NA,TRBV10-1,TRBD1,TGCGCCAGCAGTTTTTCCCTTTCCCGGGACAGGGAGGTTAGGAATGGCTACACCTTC,CASSFSLSRDREVRNGYTF
TRBJ2-6,NA,TRBV11-3,NA,TGTGCCAGCAGCCTCCACCACACAGGAATAGCTGGGGCCAACGTCCTGACTTTC,CASSLHHTGIAGANVLTF
TRBJ1-2,NA,TRBV18,NA,TGTGCCAGCTCAGCGTACACCAGGGGTCCCTACGGCTACACCTTC,CASSAYTRGPYGYTF
TRBJ2-7,NA,TRBV3-1/TRBV3-2,TRBD2,TGTGCCAGCAGCCGTAGCGGGGGGAGCTCCTACGAGCAGTACTTC,CASSRSGGSSYEQYF
TRBJ1-2,NA,TRBV7-8,NA,TGTGCCAGCAGCCGGGGGGGGCAGGACTATGGCTACACCTTC,CASSRGGQDYGYTF
TRBJ1-2,NA,TRBV6-5,NA,TGTGCCAGCAGTTCCAGCTATGGCTACACCTTC,CASSSSYGYTF
TRBJ2-7,NA,TRBV4-2,NA,TGTGCCAGCAGCCAGGGACTCTACGAGCAGTACTTC,CASSQGLYEQYF
TRBJ1-1,NA,TRBV5-1,NA,TGCGCCAGCAGCCCTACCCGTCCAGGGGCGAACACTGAAGCTTTCTTT,CASSPTRPGANTEAFF
TRBJ2-5,NA,TRBV7-3,TRBD1,TGTGCCAGCAGCCCCACCCCCGTGACAGGGCCGCTAAACCCCCAAGAGACCCAGTACTTC,CASSPTPVTGPLNPQETQYF
TRBJ2-7,NA,TRBV10-3,TRBD1,TGTGCCATCAGTGACTGGACAGGGGATAGCTACGAGCAGTACTTC,CAISDWTGDSYEQYF
TRBJ1-3,NA,TRBV2,TRBD1,TGTGCCAGCACCTGGGACAGCTCTGGAAACACCATATATTTT,CASTWDSSGNTIYF
TRBJ2-2,NA,TRBV9,NA,TGTGCCAGCAGCGTAGGGCTGAACACCGGGGAGCTGTTTTTT,CASSVGLNTGELFF
TRBJ1-2,few,TRBV5-4,NA,TGTGCCAGCAGCTTAAATGGGGGGATTAACTATGGCTACACCTTC,CASSLNGGINYGYTF
TRBJ2-7,few,TRBV4-2,TRBD2,TGTGCCAGCAGCCAAGTGACGGGGGGGACCTACGAGCAGTACTTC,CASSQVTGGTYEQYF
TRBJ1-2,NA,TRBV24-1,NA,TGTGCCACCAGTGATACAGGGTTTGGCTACACCTTC,CATSDTGFGYTF